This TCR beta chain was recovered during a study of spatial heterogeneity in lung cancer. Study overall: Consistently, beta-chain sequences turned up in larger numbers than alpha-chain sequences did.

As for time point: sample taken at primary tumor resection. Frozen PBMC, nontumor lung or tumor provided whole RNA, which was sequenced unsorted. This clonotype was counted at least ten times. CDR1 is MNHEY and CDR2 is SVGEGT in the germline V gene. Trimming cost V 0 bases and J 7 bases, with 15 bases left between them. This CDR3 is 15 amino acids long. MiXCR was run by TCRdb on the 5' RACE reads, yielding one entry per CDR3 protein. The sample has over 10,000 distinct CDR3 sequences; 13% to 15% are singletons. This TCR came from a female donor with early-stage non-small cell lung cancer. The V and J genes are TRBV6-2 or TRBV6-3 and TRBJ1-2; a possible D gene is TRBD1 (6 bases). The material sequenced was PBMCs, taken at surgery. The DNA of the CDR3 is TGTGCCAGCAGTTACTCGGATGGGGGGCGTGGTGGCTACACCTTC. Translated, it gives CASSYSDGGRGGYTF.